These 26 T cell receptor beta chains came from one sample sequenced in a study of T-cell reconstitution after alpha-beta-depleted transplantation in children. A TCRbeta library incorporating unique molecular identifiers was prepared. MiXCR, applied by TCRdb to the PCR reads, yields one record per CDR3 protein. This table has 500,000 to 600,000 distinct CDR3 sequences, less than 35% appearing once. The material was PBMCs from the stem cell graft donor, obtained from the stem cell graft. Every receptor here comes from a human donor who donated a stem cell graft to a child with aplastic anemia.

This chain joins TRBV12-3 or TRBV12-4 and TRBJ1-5; D call uncertain. Trimming removed 7 bases at V and 1 base at J, with 11 bases between. CDR3 length equals 14 residues. DNA of the CDR3: TGTGCCAGCATCGTGAAACCCAGCAATCAGCCCCAGCATTTT. This translates into CASIVKPSNQPQHF.

This clonotype showed up just a few times. The chain uses TRBV25-1 and TRBJ1-1; tentative D call: TRBD1 (6 bases). Trimming left V 7 bases short and J 4 bases short, with 13 bases between. The germline CDR1 and CDR2 sequences are MGHDK and SYGVNS. There are 13 residues in the CDR3. The CDR3 is CASTGEVRTEAFF. Written as DNA, the CDR3 is TGTGCCAGCACAGGGGAAGTCCGCACTGAAGCTTTCTTT.

The chain employs TRBV30 and TRBJ2-3; 12 nucleotides agree with TRBD2. Germline V gene lookup returns CDR1 GTSNPN and CDR2 SVGIG (reference sequence). The CDR3 consists of 14 residues. J lost 6 bases, V lost 2 bases, and 3 bases had no gene match. The CDR3 loop reads CAWSPGTSGDTQYF. The CDR3 nucleotides are TGTGCCTGGAGTCCCGGGACTAGCGGGGATACGCAGTATTTT.

The gene calls are TRBV5-5 and TRBJ2-3; maybe TRBD2 (6 bases). This CDR3 comprises 15 residues. Germline V lookup: CDR1 SGHKS, CDR2 YYEKEE (reference sequence). V was cut by 3 bases and J by 0 bases, with 11 bases left in between. CDR3 sequence reads: CASSWGTVSTDTQYF. In nucleotides, the CDR3 is TGTGCCAGCAGCTGGGGGACTGTTAGCACAGATACGCAGTATTTT.

This clonotype was picked up many times. This rearrangement joins TRBV5-6 to TRBJ1-1, with D hard to call. Trimming shortened V by 0 bases and J by 1 base, and 16 bases separated the two germline ends. Germline CDR1 SGHDT, CDR2 YYEEEE. The CDR3 has 17 amino acids. CDR3 DNA: TGTGCCAGCAGCTTGGGGGCTAGTGCCATCAGGAACACTGAAGCTTTCTTT. Translated: CASSLGASAIRNTEAFF. Full variable domain (missing parts from reference TRBV5-6 and TRBJ1-1): DAGVTQSPTHLIKTRGQQVTLRCSPKSGHDTVSWYQQALGQGPQFIFQYYEEEERQRGNFPDRFSGHQFPNYSSELNVNALLLGDSALYLCASSLGASAIRNTEAFFGQGTRLTVV.

The chain carries TRBV6-2 or TRBV6-3 and TRBJ2-1, with 12 nucleotides matching TRBD2. The CDR3 has 16 amino acids. Germline V lookup: CDR1 MNHEY, CDR2 SVGEGT. V trimming: 6 bases; J trimming: 7 bases; junction bases outside the gene matches: 10. This CDR3 reads CASRGRLAGVGNEQFF. The CDR3 DNA follows: TGTGCCAGCAGGGGGAGACTAGCGGGAGTAGGAAATGAGCAGTTCTTC.

The sample holds a few counts of this clonotype. The chain has TRBV18 and TRBJ1-4; D is unresolved. V was pared by 1 base and J by 8 bases, with 8 bases between. This CDR3 has 13 amino acids. Looked up from germline, CDR1 is KGHSH and CDR2 is LQKENI. CDR3 sequence reads: CASSPQVHEKLFF. The DNA of the CDR3 is TGTGCCAGCTCACCACAGGTACACGAAAAACTGTTTTTT.

This chain links TRBV29-1 with TRBJ2-3; no reliable D call. This CDR3 is built from 13 residues. Germline lookup yields CDR1 SQVTM and CDR2 ANQGSEA. Trimming stripped 8 bases from V and 4 bases from J, with 16 bases between. The CDR3 protein is CSLTFPGPDTQYF. In nucleotides, the CDR3 is TGCAGCCTGACATTCCCTGGTCCAGATACGCAGTATTTT.

The chain is built from TRBV29-1 and TRBJ2-2; 12 nucleotides agree with TRBD1. This CDR3 is built from 16 residues. From germline, CDR1 is SQVTM and CDR2 ANQGSEA. Trimming at V came to 4 bases and at J to 5 bases, leaving 8 bases not matched to a gene. CDR3 sequence (DNA): TGCAGCGTTGGGGACAGGGGGCAGAGTCGGACCGGGGAGCTGTTTTTT. Its translation: CSVGDRGQSRTGELFF.

The V and J genes are TRBV12-3 or TRBV12-4 and TRBJ1-5, with a tentative D call TRBD1 (6 bases). V was clipped by 5 bases and J by 0 bases, with 11 bases between them. This CDR3 spans 15 amino acids. The CDR3 loop reads CASSARTASNQPQHF. In DNA, the CDR3 is TGTGCCAGCAGTGCCCGGACAGCTAGCAATCAGCCCCAGCATTTT.

The gene calls are TRBV5-1 and TRBJ2-7; 10 bases align to TRBD2. J lost 2 bases, V lost 3 bases, and 11 bases had no gene match. Germline CDR1 reads SGHRS; CDR2 reads YFSETQ. The CDR3 is 17 amino acids. The CDR3 is CASSSQPTSGVTYEQYF. CDR3 DNA: TGCGCCAGCAGCTCCCAACCCACTAGCGGGGTAACCTACGAGCAGTACTTC.

V gene TRBV20-1 combines with J gene TRBJ2-7; D remains unclear. This CDR3 spans 12 amino acids. The germline CDR1 and CDR2 sequences are DFQATT and SNEGSKA (reference sequence). V lost 5 bases and J 0 bases, leaving 8 bases between the germline ends. CDR3 residues: CSAPMSSYEQYF. In DNA, the CDR3 is TGCAGTGCTCCGATGAGCTCCTACGAGCAGTACTTC.

This chain uses TRBV20-1 with TRBJ2-5, with 7 bases lining up with TRBD1. This CDR3 region has 15 residues. Germline CDR1 is DFQATT and CDR2 is SNEGSKA (reference sequence). The junction had 5 bases not matched to a gene; V was cut back by 0 bases and J by 1 base. The CDR3 protein is CSARDPRDSQETQYF. The CDR3 coding sequence is TGCAGTGCTAGAGATCCCAGGGACAGCCAAGAGACCCAGTACTTC.

This sequence joins TRBV7-6 and TRBJ2-5, with D perhaps matching TRBD1 (6 bases). This CDR3 has 16 residues. The V and J ends lost 1 base and 5 bases respectively, with 17 bases between them. CDR1 SGHVS and CDR2 FNYEAQ come from the germline V gene. The CDR3: CASSLGTGTKGETQYF. In nucleotides, the CDR3 is TGTGCCAGCAGCTTAGGAACCGGGACAAAAGGCGAGACCCAGTACTTC.

This clonotype was seen more than once but under ten times. The gene calls are TRBV11-2 and TRBJ2-1, with 10 bases aligning to TRBD2. CDR1 and CDR2 (germline): SGHAT, FQNNGV. The trim removed 5 bases at V and 8 bases at J, leaving 12 bases unmatched. The CDR3 contains 16 residues. CDR3 protein: CASSLSGRAPRDEQFF. CDR3 in DNA: TGTGCCAGCAGCCTGAGCGGGAGGGCCCCCAGGGATGAGCAGTTCTTC.

The J gene is TRBJ2-7, the V gene TRBV29-1; 11 bases fit TRBD2. The length of the CDR3 is 19 residues. The germline CDR1 and CDR2 sequences are SQVTM and ANQGSEA. V was clipped by 1 base and J by 3 bases; unmatched bases: 17. The CDR3 spells CSVEVQTVGLAEGYYEQYV. DNA of the CDR3: TGCAGCGTTGAAGTACAAACCGTGGGACTAGCGGAGGGATACTACGAGCAGTACGTC.

This clonotype was detected only a few times. J is TRBJ1-4 and V is TRBV12-3 or TRBV12-4; perhaps TRBD1 as D (5 bases). The CDR3 sequence is 13 residues long. The V and J ends lost 5 bases and 4 bases respectively, with 8 bases between them. CDR3 loop: CASSTGRNEKLFF. CDR3 coding DNA: TGTGCCAGCAGTACGGGACGTAATGAAAAACTGTTTTTT.

The chain uses TRBV6-2 or TRBV6-3 and TRBJ2-1; possibly TRBD2 for D (6 bases). The V gene lost 6 bases and the J gene lost 9 bases, with 24 bases spanning the gap. This CDR3 comprises 16 residues. Germline loops: CDR1 MNHEY, CDR2 SVGEGT. The CDR3 bases are TGTGCCAGCAGCACCTTTGGTAGGAGGGCCGAGAGTGAGCAGTTCTTC. Translating it yields CASSTFGRRAESEQFF.

The rearrangement uses TRBV7-2 and TRBJ2-3; maybe TRBD2 (6 bases). Germline V gene sequence: CDR1 SGHTA, CDR2 FQGNSA. Between the trimmed V and J ends, which lost 5 bases and 1 base, there was a span of 10 bases. This CDR3 contains 14 residues. CDR3 sequence: CASSQRRGTDTQYF. CDR3 sequence (DNA): TGTGCCAGCAGCCAGAGGAGGGGCACAGATACGCAGTATTTT. Looking up the rest from reference TRBV7-2 and TRBJ2-3 gives the full variable domain: GAGVSQSPSNKVTEKGKDVELRCDPISGHTALYWYRQSLGQGLEFLIYFQGNSAPDKSGLPSDRFSAERTGGSVSTLTIQRTQQEDSAVYLCASSQRRGTDTQYFGPGTRLTVL.

The rearrangement joins TRBV7-2 to TRBJ2-3, with D unclear. Trimming left V 5 bases short and J 2 bases short, with 14 bases between. The length of the CDR3 is 15 residues. Looked up from germline, CDR1 is SGHTA and CDR2 is FQGNSA. This CDR3 reads CASSPPGSNTDTQYF. The CDR3 nucleotides are TGTGCCAGCAGCCCCCCGGGCAGCAACACAGATACGCAGTATTTT. The full variable domain, in which reference TRBV7-2 and TRBJ2-3 provide the parts outside the CDR3, is GAGVSQSPSNKVTEKGKDVELRCDPISGHTALYWYRQSLGQGLEFLIYFQGNSAPDKSGLPSDRFSAERTGGSVSTLTIQRTQQEDSAVYLCASSPPGSNTDTQYFGPGTRLTVL.

This clonotype occurred a few times. The chain recombines TRBV7-2 with TRBJ1-5, with a weak D call TRBD1 (5 bases). The CDR3 contains 15 residues. V lost 5 bases and J 4 bases, leaving 15 bases between the germline ends. Germline V gives CDR1 SGHTA, CDR2 FQGNSA. CDR3 sequence: CASSRGREGNQPQHF. CDR3 sequence (DNA): TGTGCCAGCAGCCGGGGAAGGGAGGGGAATCAGCCCCAGCATTTT.

This chain connects TRBV6-1 to TRBJ1-1; 12 bases match TRBD1. CDR3 size: 17 residues. V shed 5 bases and J 0 bases; nucleotides not matched to a gene: 7. Germline loops: CDR1 MNHNS, CDR2 SASEGT. CDR3 loop: CASSPSGTGGMNTEAFF. The CDR3 DNA sequence: TGTGCCAGCAGTCCATCGGGGACAGGGGGCATGAACACTGAAGCTTTCTTT.

This clonotype was recorded a few times. The CDR3 region has the DNA TGTGCCAGCAGTTACCAGGTGCCAGTGACCGACATGAACACTGAAGCTTTCTTT. As protein: CASSYQVPVTDMNTEAFF. The chain uses TRBV6-2 or TRBV6-3 and TRBJ1-1; no clear D gene. There are 18 residues in the CDR3. V was pared by 2 bases and J by 0 bases, with 19 bases between. Germline values: CDR1 MNHEY, CDR2 SVGEGT.

In the case of this clonotype: No conserved phenylalanine or tryptophan ends this CDR3, so it is likely a read error. The chain employs TRBV5-6 and TRBJ1-5; 9 bases line up with TRBD1. Per the germline V gene, CDR1 is SGHDT and CDR2 is YYEEEE. J lost 7 bases, V lost 0 bases, and 5 bases had no gene match. This CDR3 has 15 residues. The CDR3 protein is CASSLAGQGYQPQHL. As DNA, the CDR3 is TGTGCCAGCAGCTTGGCGGGACAGGGTTACCAGCCCCAGCATTTG.

In its sample, this clonotype was seen a few times. The J gene is TRBJ2-1, the V gene TRBV5-5; tentatively, D is TRBD1 (6 bases). This CDR3 comprises 13 residues. Germline assignment: CDR1 SGHKS and CDR2 YYEKEE (reference sequence). V lost 2 bases, J lost 6 bases, and 9 bases lay in between. This CDR3 reads CASSFRTVNEQFF. The CDR3 nucleotides are TGTGCCAGCAGCTTCCGGACAGTCAATGAGCAGTTCTTC.

A few counts support this clonotype. The chain links TRBV30 to TRBJ1-2; TRBD1 might be the D (6 bases). Trimming left V 3 bases short and J 2 bases short, with 10 bases between. The CDR3 covers 13 residues. In germline, CDR1 is GTSNPN, CDR2 SVGIG (reference sequence). CDR3 sequence: CAWRRQGNYGYTF. The CDR3 coding sequence is TGTGCCTGGAGAAGGCAGGGGAACTATGGCTACACCTTC. Combining the CDR3 with reference TRBV30 and TRBJ1-2 gives the whole variable domain SQTIHQWPATLVQPVGSPLSLECTVEGTSNPNLYWYRQAAGRGLQLLFYSVGIGQISSEVPQNLSASRPQDRQFILSSKKLLLSDSGFYLCAWRRQGNYGYTFGSGTRLTVV.